Given below is one T cell receptor beta chain in context. The data were taken from a study of cytomegalovirus exposure and HLA in healthy donors. It was with 60 Vbeta and 13 Jbeta primers that the PCR ran. TCRdb keeps only in-frame clones here, not all; method: immunoSEQ multiplex PCR. The table lists about 80,000 clones, about 79% of them singletons. In germline, CDR1 is MNHNY, CDR2 SVGAGI (reference sequence). The CDR3 loop spans 14 amino acids. The V and J ends lost 0 bases and 6 bases respectively, with 10 bases between them. Specimen: PBMCs. The chain combines TRBV6-6 with TRBJ2-3; maybe TRBD2 (5 bases). This sequence originates from a woman in her thirties or forties in good health and CMV-seronegative. The chain's CDR3 is CASSYSSDLDTQYF. CDR3 coding DNA: TGTGCCAGCAGTTACTCGTCGGACTTGGATACGCAGTATTTT.